This entry lists 14 T cell receptor beta chains sequenced from one sample in a study of regulatory T cells in long-lasting Graves disease. Investigators prepared the TCR beta libraries by applying iRepertoire HTBI primers and Arm-PCR of CDR3 regions. Using its own MiXCR run on the multiplex PCR reads, TCRdb lists one record per CDR3 protein. The repertoire holds hundreds of thousands of distinct CDR3 sequences, with 20% as singletons. Documented time point: persistent/refractory GD, antithyroid drugs over 5 years with positive TRAb. Following extraction of RNA from PBMCs, that RNA was used to make the TCR library. The sample in question was peripheral blood mononuclear cells (PBMCs), obtained when the disease was refractory, from a patient treated with antithyroid drugs. These receptors were obtained from a female donor with Graves disease.

This clonotype showed up many times. This chain uses TRBV5-5 with TRBJ1-2; no firm D call. V lost 0 bases and J lost 3, with 6 bases in between. Germline loops: CDR1 SGHKS, CDR2 YYEKEE (reference sequence). The CDR3 runs to 13 residues. The CDR3 region has the DNA TGTGCCAGCAGCTTGGACGGCGACTATGGCTACACCTTC. As protein: CASSLDGDYGYTF.

This chain connects TRBV28 to TRBJ2-3; D remains unclear. Germline loops: CDR1 MDHEN, CDR2 SYDVKM. CDR3 length: 14 residues. V was cut by 1 base and J by 5 bases, with 10 bases left in between. CDR3 nucleotides: TGTGCCAGCAGTTTATCCCTAGGTATAGATACGCAGTATTTT. Protein: CASSLSLGIDTQYF.

The chain uses TRBV3-1 and TRBJ2-7, with D uncertain. This CDR3 has 14 amino acids. Germline CDR1 reads LGHDT; CDR2 reads YNNKEL (reference sequence). V was clipped by 2 bases and J by 6 bases, with 14 bases between them. CDR3: CASSQIGAGREQYF. The CDR3 DNA is TGTGCCAGCAGCCAAATCGGTGCTGGGCGCGAGCAGTACTTC.

This clonotype was recorded at least ten times. The CDR3 protein is CASSGTGYPPQETQYF. The DNA of the CDR3 is TGTGCCAGCAGTGGCACAGGGTACCCCCCTCAAGAGACCCAGTACTTC. This chain joins TRBV6-1 and TRBJ2-5, with a possible D match to TRBD1 (6 bases). This CDR3 is built from 16 residues. Per the germline V gene, CDR1 is MNHNS and CDR2 is SASEGT. V lost 4 bases and J lost 2, with 17 bases in between.

This clonotype was observed a handful of times. The V and J genes are TRBV6-2 or TRBV6-3 and TRBJ1-3, with no clear D. Trimming removed 0 bases from V and 4 bases from J, with 13 bases in between. Germline V CDR1 and CDR2: MNHEY, SVGEGT. This CDR3 is built from 16 residues. The CDR3 DNA is TGTGCCAGCAGTTACTCATCCGAAGATTTAGGAAACACCATATATTTT. Protein sequence: CASSYSSEDLGNTIYF.

This chain joins TRBV27 and TRBJ2-7; 8 bases align to TRBD2. Germline CDR1 and CDR2: MNHEY and SMNVEV (reference sequence). With 5 bases clipped from V and 5 bases from J, the junction kept 5 bases outside the gene matches. CDR3 length: 13 residues. In DNA, the CDR3 is TGTGCCAGCAGTGTTTTAGCGGGAAACGAGCAGTACTTC. It encodes CASSVLAGNEQYF.

This chain uses TRBV7-8 with TRBJ2-5, with a possible D match to TRBD2 (6 bases). This CDR3 comprises 16 residues. Germline V gene lookup returns CDR1 SGHVS and CDR2 FQNEAQ. V was cut by 0 bases and J by 7 bases, with 18 bases left in between. CDR3 amino acids: CASSLAHPIGGGTQYF. CDR3 in DNA: TGTGCCAGCAGCTTAGCGCACCCCATCGGGGGAGGGACCCAGTACTTC.

This clonotype was detected ten times or more. The chain joins TRBV28 to TRBJ2-7, with D unclear. Germline-derived CDR1 and CDR2 are MDHEN and SYDVKM. The CDR3 contains 15 residues. The V end lost 6 bases, the J end lost 3 bases, and 18 bases lay between the germline ends. The CDR3 coding sequence is TGTGCCAGCAGCTCAGTGAACGGGCCCCTCTACGAGCAGTACTTC. It is translated as CASSSVNGPLYEQYF.

This clonotype has at least ten counts. The rearrangement joins TRBV11-2 to TRBJ1-6; no clear D. V lost 1 base and J lost 6, with 7 bases in between. The CDR3 covers 14 residues. CDR1 and CDR2 (germline): SGHAT, FQNNGV. This CDR3 is CASSLVGSNSPLHF. In DNA, the CDR3 is TGTGCCAGCAGCTTAGTCGGCAGTAATTCACCCCTCCACTTT.

This clonotype came up many times. The chain couples TRBV11-2 to TRBJ2-5, with D possibly being TRBD1 (6 bases). CDR3 length: 15 residues. In germline, CDR1 is SGHAT, CDR2 FQNNGV. The V end was cut by 0 bases, the J end by 2 bases, with 10 bases between. The CDR3 region has the DNA TGTGCCAGCAGCTTAGATTTCGGACAGCAAGAGACCCAGTACTTC. Residues: CASSLDFGQQETQYF.

This clonotype was seen a handful of times. The chain joins TRBV27 to TRBJ2-7, with D perhaps matching TRBD2 (6 bases). Germline loops: CDR1 MNHEY, CDR2 SMNVEV (reference sequence). Trimming cost V 3 bases and J 0 bases, with 15 bases left between them. This CDR3 comprises 16 residues. The CDR3: CASSFLGGGSSYEQYF. The DNA of the CDR3 is TGTGCCAGCAGTTTTCTCGGGGGAGGCAGCTCCTACGAGCAGTACTTC.

This clonotype has a count of ten or more. CDR3 protein: CASSLGDRGGSEAFF. CDR3 bases: TGTGCCAGCAGCTTGGGAGACAGGGGGGGATCGGAAGCTTTCTTT. This chain joins TRBV11-2 and TRBJ1-1; 9 nucleotides match TRBD1. The CDR3 totals 15 residues. The J segment lost 8 bases and the V segment lost 3 bases, leaving 10 bases of the junction unmatched. The V gene's germline CDR1 is SGHAT and CDR2 FQNNGV.

The chain carries TRBV12-3 or TRBV12-4 and TRBJ2-6, with 8 bases lining up with TRBD1. This CDR3 comprises 18 residues. Trimming cost V 3 bases and J 0 bases; bases outside gene matches: 7. Here the CDR3 DNA reads TGTGCCAGCAGTTTCGACAGGGGACAAAGCTCTGGGGCCAACGTCCTGACTTTC. Translated, it gives CASSFDRGQSSGANVLTF.

This clonotype has at least ten counts. This CDR3 reads CASSSEGQYNSPLHF. In DNA, the CDR3 is TGTGCCAGCAGCTCCGAGGGACAGTATAATTCACCCCTCCACTTT. The chain has TRBV11-2 and TRBJ1-6; 7 nucleotides match TRBD1. Per the germline V gene, CDR1 is SGHAT and CDR2 is FQNNGV. The CDR3 runs 15 residues. Trimming took 4 bases from V and 4 from J; bases not matched to a gene: 4.